The rows below give T cell receptor beta chains drawn from one sample of a study of T cells in Graves' hyperthyroidism and ophthalmopathy. TCRdb re-analysed the multiplex PCR reads in MiXCR, keeping a single row per CDR3 protein. The repertoire includes about 200,000 distinct CDR3 sequences, about 18% of them detected once, and roughly 44% sits in the top ten. The sequenced sample consisted of blood. Receptors were obtained from a man between 40 and 49 years old with Graves' hyperthyroidism. CDR3s include the opening cysteine and the closing phenylalanine or tryptophan. The D gene is left open where the match is weak. Clone sizes are given selectively: once, few, many, or a class where the clone is expanded.

many,TRBJ2-7,TRBD1,TRBV20-1,TGCAGTTCCTTAAACAGGGGTGGCTCCTACGAGCAGTACTTC,CSSLNRGGSYEQYF
many,TRBJ1-2,.,TRBV3-2,TGTGCCCAACGGGGGACAGGGCGACCTGGCTACACCTTC,CAQRGTGRPGYTF
many,TRBJ2-2,TRBD1,TRBV2,TGTGCCAGCAGTCCAGGACAGGGGGCACCCGGGGAGCTGTTTTTT,CASSPGQGAPGELFF
.,TRBJ2-7,.,TRBV3-2,TGTGCCGGGAGCCCAAGACGCAGAGGGAGAGACGAGCAGTACTTC,CAGSPRRRGRDEQYF
few,TRBJ1-2,.,TRBV28,TGTGCCAGCAGTCTCCTCCGGGACCCGGCGGGCTACACCTTC,CASSLLRDPAGYTF
many,TRBJ2-3,TRBD1,TRBV12-3/TRBV12-4,TGTGCCAGCAGTTTTCGGGACAGAGCTAGCACAGATACGCAGTATTTT,CASSFRDRASTDTQYF
many,TRBJ1-1,.,TRBV20-1,TGCAGTGCTAGAGTCAACAGTTTAAACACTGAAGCTTTCTTT,CSARVNSLNTEAFF
many,TRBJ1-2,TRBD1,TRBV24-1,TGTGCCACCAGTGATCCCGGACAGGGAAGCTATGGCTACACCTTC,CATSDPGQGSYGYTF
many,TRBJ2-3,.,TRBV3-1,TGTGCCAGCAGCCAAGGGGTGCAGGGTGCAGATACGCAGTATTTT,CASSQGVQGADTQYF
many,TRBJ2-7,.,TRBV28,TGTGCCAGCAGTCCACGAGGGGGATACGAGCAGTACTTC,CASSPRGGYEQYF
many,TRBJ2-3,TRBD2,TRBV7-8,TGTGCCAGCAGCCCCAGGACTAGCGGGGGGTTCACAGATACGCAGTATTTT,CASSPRTSGGFTDTQYF
many,TRBJ2-1,TRBD2,TRBV20-1,TGCAGTGCTAGAGATAGGCTAGCGGGGGGCCTGACTAATGAGCAGTTCTTC,CSARDRLAGGLTNEQFF
many,TRBJ2-3,.,TRBV3-1,TGTGCCAGCAGCCAACCAGGGGGGGGCACAGATACGCAGTATTTT,CASSQPGGGTDTQYF
many,TRBJ2-5,TRBD1,TRBV11-3,TGTGCCAGCAGCTCCCGACAGGGGATTGTAGAGACCCAGTACTTC,CASSSRQGIVETQYF
many,TRBJ1-2,.,TRBV7-2,TGTGCCAGCAGCTTAGCGGTCGGAGGTTGGCCTCGAAACTATGGCTACACCTTC,CASSLAVGGWPRNYGYTF
many,TRBJ1-2,TRBD1,TRBV20-1,TGCAGTGCTAGAGCAAGGACAGGGGGGAACTATGGCTACACCTTC,CSARARTGGNYGYTF
many,TRBJ2-2,TRBD1,TRBV7-2,TGTGCCAGCAGCCAGGACAGGGGGACCCTGTTTTTT,CASSQDRGTLFF
.,TRBJ1-4,.,TRBV4-2,TGTGCCAGCAGCCAATCCCCGGGACCTCTGAATGAAAAACTGTTTTTT,CASSQSPGPLNEKLFF
many,TRBJ2-7,.,TRBV7-9,TGTGCCAGCAGTCGTACAGGGACACACTACGAGCAGTACTTC,CASSRTGTHYEQYF
many,TRBJ2-2,.,TRBV7-3,TGTGCCAGCAGCCAGAGGGGCGTTCAGAACACCGGGGAGCTGTTTTTT,CASSQRGVQNTGELFF
many,TRBJ1-2,.,TRBV12-3/TRBV12-4,TGTGCCAGCAGCCGAGACCTGGACTATGGCTACACCTTC,CASSRDLDYGYTF
.,TRBJ2-7,TRBD2,TRBV28,TGTGCCAGCAGTTCCCCTGGGGGAGCGGGGGGGAAGCGGTCCTACGAGCAGTACTTC,CASSSPGGAGGKRSYEQYF
.,TRBJ2-3,.,TRBV20-1,TGCAGTGCTCTCGGGGGCGGGGGAAGTGCTAGCACAGATACGCAGTATTTT,CSALGGGGSASTDTQYF
many,TRBJ2-5,.,TRBV18,TGTGCCAGCTCACGGGGCCAAGAGACCCAGTACTTC,CASSRGQETQYF
many,TRBJ1-1,TRBD1,TRBV6-1,TGTGCCAGCAGGGAGACAGGGGCCCACACTGAAGCTTTCTTT,CASRETGAHTEAFF
.,TRBJ2-3,.,TRBV7-2,TGTGCCAGCAGCTCATTTAACTACGGCACAGATACGCAGTATTTT,CASSSFNYGTDTQYF
many,TRBJ1-5,.,TRBV2,TGTGCCAGCAGCGAACAGGGAATTGTGGGTCAGCCCCAGCATTTT,CASSEQGIVGQPQHF